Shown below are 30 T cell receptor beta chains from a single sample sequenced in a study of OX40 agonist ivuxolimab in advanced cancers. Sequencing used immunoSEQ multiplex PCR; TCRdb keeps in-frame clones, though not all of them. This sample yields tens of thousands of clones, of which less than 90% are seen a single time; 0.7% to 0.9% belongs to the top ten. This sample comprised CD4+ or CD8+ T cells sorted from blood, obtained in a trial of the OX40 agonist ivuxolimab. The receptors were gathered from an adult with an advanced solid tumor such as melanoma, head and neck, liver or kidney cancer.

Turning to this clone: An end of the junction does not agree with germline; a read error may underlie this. CDR3 loop: CASSEGTGRGQPQHF. CDR3 in DNA: TGTGCCAGCAGCGAAGGGACAGGGCGGGGTCAGCCCCAGCATTTT. This chain uses TRBV6-1 with TRBJ1-5; TRBD1 aligns across 9 bases. CDR1 and CDR2 (germline): MNHNS, SASEGT. The CDR3 totals 15 residues.

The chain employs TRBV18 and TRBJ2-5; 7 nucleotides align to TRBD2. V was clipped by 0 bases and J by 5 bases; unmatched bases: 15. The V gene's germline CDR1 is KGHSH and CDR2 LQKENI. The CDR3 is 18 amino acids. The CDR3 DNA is TGTGCCAGCTCACCACCAAACCTGGCGGGGGACCGAGGGGAGACCCAGTACTTC. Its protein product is CASSPPNLAGDRGETQYF.

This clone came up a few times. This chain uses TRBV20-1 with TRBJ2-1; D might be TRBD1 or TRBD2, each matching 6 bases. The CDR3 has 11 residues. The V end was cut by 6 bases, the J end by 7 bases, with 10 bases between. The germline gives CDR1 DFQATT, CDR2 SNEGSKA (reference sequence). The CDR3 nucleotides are TGCAGTGCACGAGGGGGGAATGAGCAGTTCTTC. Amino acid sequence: CSARGGNEQFF.

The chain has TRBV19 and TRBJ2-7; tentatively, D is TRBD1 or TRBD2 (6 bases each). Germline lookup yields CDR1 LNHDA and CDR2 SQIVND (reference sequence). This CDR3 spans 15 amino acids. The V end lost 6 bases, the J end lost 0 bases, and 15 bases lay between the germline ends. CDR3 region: CASRGAGRSSYEQYF. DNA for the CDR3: TGTGCCAGTAGGGGGGCGGGACGGAGCTCCTACGAGCAGTACTTC.

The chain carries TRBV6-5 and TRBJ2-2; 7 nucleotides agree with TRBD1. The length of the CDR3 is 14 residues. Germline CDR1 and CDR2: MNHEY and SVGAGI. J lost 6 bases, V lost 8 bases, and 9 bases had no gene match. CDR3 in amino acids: CASSTPTGSGELFF. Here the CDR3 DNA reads TGTGCCAGCTCTACCCCGACAGGGTCCGGGGAGCTGTTTTTT.

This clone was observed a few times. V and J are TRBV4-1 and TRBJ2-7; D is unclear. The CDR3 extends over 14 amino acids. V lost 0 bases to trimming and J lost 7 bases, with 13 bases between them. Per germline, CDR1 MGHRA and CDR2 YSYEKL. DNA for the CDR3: TGCGCCAGCAGCCAAGAGCTAGGATCCTTGGAGCAGTACTTC. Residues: CASSQELGSLEQYF.

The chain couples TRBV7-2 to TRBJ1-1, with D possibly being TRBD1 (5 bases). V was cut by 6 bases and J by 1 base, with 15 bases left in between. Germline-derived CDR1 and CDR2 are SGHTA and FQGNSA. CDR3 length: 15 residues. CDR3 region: CASRYSGTSNTEAFF. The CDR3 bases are TGTGCCAGCAGGTACAGCGGGACCTCGAACACTGAAGCTTTCTTT. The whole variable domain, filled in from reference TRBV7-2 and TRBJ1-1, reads GAGVSQSPSNKVTEKGKDVELRCDPISGHTALYWYRQSLGQGLEFLIYFQGNSAPDKSGLPSDRFSAERTGGSVSTLTIQRTQQEDSAVYLCASRYSGTSNTEAFFGQGTRLTVV.

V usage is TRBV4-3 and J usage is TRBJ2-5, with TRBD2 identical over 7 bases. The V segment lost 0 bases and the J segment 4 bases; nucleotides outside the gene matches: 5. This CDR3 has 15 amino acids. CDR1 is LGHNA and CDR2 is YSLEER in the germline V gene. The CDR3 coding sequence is TGCGCCAGCAGCCAAGATGCGGGGGTAGGAGAGACCCAGTACTTC. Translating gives CASSQDAGVGETQYF.

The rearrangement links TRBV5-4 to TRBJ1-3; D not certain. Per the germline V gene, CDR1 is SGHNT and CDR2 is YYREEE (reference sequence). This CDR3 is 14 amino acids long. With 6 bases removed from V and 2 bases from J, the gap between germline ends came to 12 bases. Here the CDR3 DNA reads TGTGCCAGCACCCGCGGCCGGACTGGAAACACCATATATTTT. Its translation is CASTRGRTGNTIYF.

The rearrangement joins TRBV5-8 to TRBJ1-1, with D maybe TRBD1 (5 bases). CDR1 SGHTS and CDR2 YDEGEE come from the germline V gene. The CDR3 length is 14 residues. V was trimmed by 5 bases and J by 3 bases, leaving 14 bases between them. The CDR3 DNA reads TGTGCCAGCAGGTCGATGGGGGGTTACACTGAAGCTTTCTTT. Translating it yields CASRSMGGYTEAFF.

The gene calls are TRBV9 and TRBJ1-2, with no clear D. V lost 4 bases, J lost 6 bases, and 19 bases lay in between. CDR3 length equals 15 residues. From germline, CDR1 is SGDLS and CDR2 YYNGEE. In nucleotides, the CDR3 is TGTGCCAGCAGCCCAAGACATTCGGCCTTCGATGGCTACACCTTC. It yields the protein CASSPRHSAFDGYTF.

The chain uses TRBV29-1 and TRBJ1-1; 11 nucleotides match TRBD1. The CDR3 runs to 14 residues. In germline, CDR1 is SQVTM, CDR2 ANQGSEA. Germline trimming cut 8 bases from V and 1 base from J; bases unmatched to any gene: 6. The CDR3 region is CSTGQGAQNTEAFF. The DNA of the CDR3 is TGCAGCACAGGACAGGGGGCACAGAACACTGAAGCTTTCTTT.

The CDR3 loop is CASSTGLGANVLTF. CDR3 in DNA: TGTGCCAGCAGTACAGGGCTTGGGGCCAACGTCCTGACTTTC. V is TRBV27 and J is TRBJ2-6; the D gene is possibly TRBD1 (6 bases). There are 14 residues in the CDR3. CDR1 and CDR2 (germline): MNHEY, SMNVEV (reference sequence). V lost 5 bases, J lost 3 bases, and 8 bases lay in between.

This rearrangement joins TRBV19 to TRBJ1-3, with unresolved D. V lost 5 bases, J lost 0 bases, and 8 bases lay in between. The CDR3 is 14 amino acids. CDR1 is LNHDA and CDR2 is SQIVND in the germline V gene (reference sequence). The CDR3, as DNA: TGTGCCAGTAGTCTGGTTAGCTCTGGAAACACCATATATTTT. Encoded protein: CASSLVSSGNTIYF.

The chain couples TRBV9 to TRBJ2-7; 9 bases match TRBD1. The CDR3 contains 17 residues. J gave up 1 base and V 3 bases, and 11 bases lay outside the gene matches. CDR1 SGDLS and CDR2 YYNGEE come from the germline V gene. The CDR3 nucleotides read TGTGCCAGCAGCGCGGGAACCGGGACAGGGTTGTCCTACGAGCAGTACTTC. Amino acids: CASSAGTGTGLSYEQYF. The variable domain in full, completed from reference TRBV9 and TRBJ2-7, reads DSGVTQTPKHLITATGQRVTLRCSPRSGDLSVYWYQQSLDQGLQFLIQYYNGEERAKGNILERFSAQQFPDLHSELNLSSLELGDSALYFCASSAGTGTGLSYEQYFGPGTRLTVT.

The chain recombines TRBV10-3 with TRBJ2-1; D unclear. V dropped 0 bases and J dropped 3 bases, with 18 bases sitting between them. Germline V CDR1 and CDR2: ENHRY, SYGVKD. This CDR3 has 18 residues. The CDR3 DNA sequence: TGTGCCATCAGTGAGTCTCGTGGGGTGACCGCTTTCTACAATGAGCAGTTCTTC. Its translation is CAISESRGVTAFYNEQFF.

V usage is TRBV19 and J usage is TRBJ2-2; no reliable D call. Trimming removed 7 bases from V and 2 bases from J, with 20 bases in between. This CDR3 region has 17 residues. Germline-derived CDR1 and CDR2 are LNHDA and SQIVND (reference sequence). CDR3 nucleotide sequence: TGTGCCAGTACTCTTCTTCCCCTTACACAAAACACCGGGGAGCTGTTTTTT. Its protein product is CASTLLPLTQNTGELFF.

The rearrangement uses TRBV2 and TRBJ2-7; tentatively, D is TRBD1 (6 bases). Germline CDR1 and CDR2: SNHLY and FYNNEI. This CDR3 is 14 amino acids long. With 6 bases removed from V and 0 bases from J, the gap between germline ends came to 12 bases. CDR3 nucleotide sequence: TGTGCCAGCAGACCACAGGGCAACTCCTACGAGCAGTACTTC. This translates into CASRPQGNSYEQYF.

This CDR3 is CASSLSSGVYEQYF. The DNA for the CDR3 is TGTGCCAGCAGCTTATCTAGCGGGGTTTACGAGCAGTACTTC. The V call is TRBV7-2, the J call TRBJ2-7, with TRBD2 identical over 9 bases. The CDR3 has 14 residues. The V and J ends lost 2 bases and 4 bases, in that order; junction bases with no gene match: 3. The germline V gene encodes CDR1 SGHTA and CDR2 FQGNSA.

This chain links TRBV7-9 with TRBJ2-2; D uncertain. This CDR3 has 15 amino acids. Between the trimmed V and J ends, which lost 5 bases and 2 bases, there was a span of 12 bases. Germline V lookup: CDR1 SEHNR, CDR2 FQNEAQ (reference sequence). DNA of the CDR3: TGTGCCAGCAGCCCGGGCAATCCTAACACCGGGGAGCTGTTTTTT. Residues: CASSPGNPNTGELFF. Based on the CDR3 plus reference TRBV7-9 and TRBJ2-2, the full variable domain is DTGVSQNPRHKITKRGQNVTFRCDPISEHNRLYWYRQTLGQGPEFLTYFQNEAQLEKSRLLSDRFSAERPKGSFSTLEIQRTEQGDSAMYLCASSPGNPNTGELFFGEGSRLTVL.

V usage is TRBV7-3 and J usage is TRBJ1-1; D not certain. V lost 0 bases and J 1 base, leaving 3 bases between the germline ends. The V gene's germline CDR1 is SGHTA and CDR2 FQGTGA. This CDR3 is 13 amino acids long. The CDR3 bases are TGTGCCAGCAGCTTAACCGAGAACACTGAAGCTTTCTTT. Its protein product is CASSLTENTEAFF. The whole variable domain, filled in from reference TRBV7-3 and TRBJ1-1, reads GAGVSQTPSNKVTEKGKYVELRCDPISGHTALYWYRQSLGQGPEFLIYFQGTGAADDSGLPNDRFFAVRPEGSVSTLKIQRTERGDSAVYLCASSLTENTEAFFGQGTRLTVV.

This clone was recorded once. The CDR3 is CASSSPPGGTEAFF. The CDR3 nucleotides are TGCGCCAGCAGCTCCCCTCCGGGGGGCACTGAAGCTTTCTTT. The chain is built from TRBV5-1 and TRBJ1-1; a weak D match, TRBD1 (5 bases). V was cut by 3 bases and J by 4 bases, with 13 bases left in between. Germline V gives CDR1 SGHRS, CDR2 YFSETQ. CDR3 length equals 14 residues.

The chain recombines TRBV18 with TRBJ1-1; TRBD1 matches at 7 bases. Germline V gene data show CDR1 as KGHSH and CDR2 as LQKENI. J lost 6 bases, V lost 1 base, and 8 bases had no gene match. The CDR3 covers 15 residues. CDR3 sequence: CASSPQRDSRAEAFF. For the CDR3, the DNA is TGTGCCAGCTCACCACAGCGGGACAGTCGGGCTGAAGCTTTCTTT. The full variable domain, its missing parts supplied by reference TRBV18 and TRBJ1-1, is NAGVMQNPRHLVRRRGQEARLRCSPMKGHSHVYWYRQLPEEGLKFMVYLQKENIIDESGMPKERFSAEFPKEGPSILRIQQVVRGDSAAYFCASSPQRDSRAEAFFGQGTRLTVV.

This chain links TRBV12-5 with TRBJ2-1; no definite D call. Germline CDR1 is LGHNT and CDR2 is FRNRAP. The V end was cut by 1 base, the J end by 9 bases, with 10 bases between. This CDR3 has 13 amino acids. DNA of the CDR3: TGTGCTAGTGGTTTGGAGACGATGGGTGAGCAGTTCTTC. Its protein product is CASGLETMGEQFF. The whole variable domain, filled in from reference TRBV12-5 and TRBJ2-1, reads DARVTQTPRHKVTEMGQEVTMRCQPILGHNTVFWYRQTMMQGLELLAYFRNRAPLDDSGMPKDRFSAEMPDATLATLKIQPSEPRDSAVYFCASGLETMGEQFFGPGTRLTVL.

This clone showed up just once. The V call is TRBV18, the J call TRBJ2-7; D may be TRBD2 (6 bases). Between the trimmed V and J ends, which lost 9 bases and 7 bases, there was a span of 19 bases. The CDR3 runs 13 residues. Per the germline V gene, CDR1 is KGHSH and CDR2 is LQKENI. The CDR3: CASRRTGEEEQYF. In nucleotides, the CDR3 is TGTGCCAGTCGACGGACGGGGGAGGAAGAGCAGTACTTC.

The CDR3 nucleotides are TGCGCCAGCAGCTTGGAAGATCGTGTCCAAGAGACCCAGTACTTC. It codes for CASSLEDRVQETQYF. The chain joins TRBV5-1 to TRBJ2-5; D gene unclear. V was clipped by 0 bases and J by 1 base, with 10 bases between them. Germline CDR1 SGHRS, CDR2 YFSETQ. CDR3 length: 15 residues.

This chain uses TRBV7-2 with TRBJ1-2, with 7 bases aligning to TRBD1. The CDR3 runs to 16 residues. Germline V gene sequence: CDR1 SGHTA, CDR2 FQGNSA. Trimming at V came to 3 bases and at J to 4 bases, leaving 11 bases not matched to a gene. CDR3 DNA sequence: TGTGCCAGCAGCTTGGCCGGGGACAGTTTCGTCTATGGCTACACCTTC. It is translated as CASSLAGDSFVYGYTF.

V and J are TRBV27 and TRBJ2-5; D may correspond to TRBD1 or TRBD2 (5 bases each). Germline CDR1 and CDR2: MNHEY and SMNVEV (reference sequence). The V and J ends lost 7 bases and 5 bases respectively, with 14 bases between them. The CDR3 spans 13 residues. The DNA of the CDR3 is TGTGCCAGCACTTCCGGGGCAGGGGAGACCCAGTACTTC. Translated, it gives CASTSGAGETQYF.

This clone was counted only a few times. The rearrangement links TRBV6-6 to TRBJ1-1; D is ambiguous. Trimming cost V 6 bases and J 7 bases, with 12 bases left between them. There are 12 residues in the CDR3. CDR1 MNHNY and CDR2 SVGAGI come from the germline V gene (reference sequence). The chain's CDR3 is CASRREGLEAFF. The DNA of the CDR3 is TGTGCCAGCAGACGGGAAGGGCTTGAAGCTTTCTTT.

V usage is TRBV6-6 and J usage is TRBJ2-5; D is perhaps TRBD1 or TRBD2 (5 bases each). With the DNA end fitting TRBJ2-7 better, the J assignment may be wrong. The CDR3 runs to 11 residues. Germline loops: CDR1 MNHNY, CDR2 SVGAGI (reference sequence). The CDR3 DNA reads TGTGCCAGCCAGGGCGGGTACGAGCAGTACTTC. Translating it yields CASQGGYEQYF.